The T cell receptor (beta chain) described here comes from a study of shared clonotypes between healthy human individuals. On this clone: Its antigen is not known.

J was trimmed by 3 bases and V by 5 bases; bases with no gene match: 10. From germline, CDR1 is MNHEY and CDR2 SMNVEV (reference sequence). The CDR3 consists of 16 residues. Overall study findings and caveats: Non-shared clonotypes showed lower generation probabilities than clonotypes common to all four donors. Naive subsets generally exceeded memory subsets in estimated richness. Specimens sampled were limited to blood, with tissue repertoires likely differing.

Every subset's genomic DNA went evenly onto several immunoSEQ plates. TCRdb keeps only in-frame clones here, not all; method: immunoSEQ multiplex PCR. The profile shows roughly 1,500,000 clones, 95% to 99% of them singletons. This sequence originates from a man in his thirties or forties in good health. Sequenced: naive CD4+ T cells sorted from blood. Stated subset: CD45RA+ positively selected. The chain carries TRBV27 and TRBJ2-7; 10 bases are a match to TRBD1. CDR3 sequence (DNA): TGTGCCAGCAGTCCCATCACCGGGACAGGGGTCTACGAGCAGTACTTC. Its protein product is CASSPITGTGVYEQYF.